These 18 T cell receptor beta chains were all obtained from the same sample, sequenced in a study of cytomegalovirus exposure and HLA in healthy donors. Measured with immunoSEQ multiplex PCR; TCRdb has only the in-frame clones, and not every one. The sample holds 130,000 or so clones; under 90% are singletons and the top ten take around 3.5%. Sequenced: PBMCs. The receptors were sampled from a man younger than 45 in good health and CMV-seronegative.

This clone occurred a few times. This CDR3 reads CASSASLIGQGPFHEQYF. The DNA for the CDR3 is TGTGCCAGCAGCGCCTCGCTTATCGGACAGGGTCCTTTCCACGAGCAGTACTTC. The chain recombines TRBV7-9 with TRBJ2-7; TRBD1 matches at 8 bases. V shed 5 bases, J shed 5 bases, and the junction held 20 bases outside the gene matches. CDR1 and CDR2 from the germline V gene are SEHNR and FQNEAQ (reference sequence). The CDR3 consists of 18 residues.

V usage is TRBV7-2 and J usage is TRBJ1-1; TRBD1 matches 9 bases. Germline values: CDR1 SGHTA, CDR2 FQGNSA. The CDR3 totals 15 residues. The V and J ends lost 5 bases and 1 base, in that order; junction bases with no gene match: 5. The CDR3 region is CASSKGTGWNTEAFF. In DNA form, the CDR3 reads TGTGCCAGCAGCAAGGGGACAGGGTGGAACACTGAAGCTTTCTTT.

In its sample, this clone was seen once. This chain connects TRBV7-6 to TRBJ2-7, with a tentative D call TRBD1 (5 bases). The germline V gene encodes CDR1 SGHVS and CDR2 FNYEAQ. The V gene lost 6 bases and the J gene lost 3 bases, with 12 bases spanning the gap. This CDR3 contains 13 residues. Here the CDR3 DNA reads TGTGCCAGCAGTTCTACGACAGACTACGAGCAGTACTTC. Its translation is CASSSTTDYEQYF.

The chain has TRBV7-9 and TRBJ2-1, with 9 positions matching TRBD2. Germline V CDR1 and CDR2: SEHNR, FQNEAQ (reference sequence). CDR3 length equals 16 residues. The V gene end was trimmed by 2 bases and the J gene end by 4 bases; junction bases not matched to a gene: 6. The CDR3 here is CASSLSLAGTYNEQFF. The CDR3 DNA reads as TGTGCCAGCAGCTTAAGTCTAGCGGGGACATACAATGAGCAGTTCTTC.

This rearrangement joins TRBV18 to TRBJ2-7; 7 nucleotides agree with TRBD1. The V segment lost 2 bases and the J segment 7 bases; nucleotides outside the gene matches: 8. Looked up from germline, CDR1 is KGHSH and CDR2 is LQKENI. This CDR3 is 14 amino acids long. The CDR3 spells CASSPAVDRPEQYF. In DNA form, the CDR3 reads TGTGCCAGCTCACCAGCGGTGGACAGGCCGGAGCAGTACTTC.

J is TRBJ1-5 and V is TRBV7-2; no clear D. This CDR3 region has 14 residues. V lost 3 bases and J 0 bases, leaving 6 bases between the germline ends. CDR1 and CDR2 from the germline V gene are SGHTA and FQGNSA. The CDR3 nucleotides read TGTGCCAGCAGCTTTGGAGCTAGCAATCAGCCCCAGCATTTT. Translated, it gives CASSFGASNQPQHF.

The rearrangement joins TRBV11-1 to TRBJ2-1; D gene unclear. CDR1 is SGHAT, CDR2 FQDESV, per germline (reference sequence). V was shortened by 5 bases and J by 6 bases, with 8 bases between the two germline ends. CDR3 length: 12 amino acids. CDR3 in amino acids: CASSGQFNEQFF. CDR3 DNA sequence: TGTGCCAGCAGCGGGCAGTTCAATGAGCAGTTCTTC.

The V call is TRBV5-1, the J call TRBJ2-7; TRBD2 agrees at 15 bases. The length of the CDR3 is 22 residues. The V gene end was trimmed by 3 bases and the J gene end by 0 bases; junction bases not matched to a gene: 19. The V gene's germline CDR1 is SGHRS and CDR2 YFSETQ. Here the CDR3 reads CASSSPAPGTSGGHQTSYEQYF. DNA of the CDR3: TGCGCCAGCAGCTCTCCGGCTCCGGGGACTAGCGGGGGGCATCAAACCTCCTACGAGCAGTACTTC.

The chain links TRBV19 to TRBJ2-4; the match to TRBD1 covers 9 bases. After removal of 5 bases from V and 4 bases from J, the junction contained 6 bases not matched to a gene. This CDR3 region has 15 residues. Germline V lookup: CDR1 LNHDA, CDR2 SQIVND (reference sequence). CDR3 loop: CASSGYGQGKNIQYF. The CDR3, as DNA: TGTGCCAGTAGTGGCTATGGACAGGGGAAAAACATTCAGTACTTC.

The chain recombines TRBV6-6 with TRBJ2-7, with 12 nucleotides matching TRBD2. The CDR3 consists of 14 residues. The ends lost 6 bases at V and 6 bases at J; junction bases unmatched: 6. Germline CDR1 is MNHNY and CDR2 is SVGAGI (reference sequence). The CDR3 bases are TGTGCCAGCAGCTCTAGCGGGGGGGCCACCGAGCAGTACTTC. The encoded protein is CASSSSGGATEQYF.

This chain links TRBV7-2 with TRBJ1-6; possible D gene TRBD1, 6 bases. This CDR3 comprises 15 residues. Germline CDR1 and CDR2: SGHTA and FQGNSA. V lost 5 bases, J lost 5 bases, and 13 bases lay in between. The CDR3 nucleotides are TGTGCCAGCAGCCAGACAGGTTACGATAATTCACCCCTCCACTTT. The encoded protein is CASSQTGYDNSPLHF.

This clone was observed a handful of times. The chain combines TRBV14 with TRBJ1-2; D unclear. This CDR3 spans 13 amino acids. V dropped 5 bases and J dropped 7 bases, with 14 bases sitting between them. From germline, CDR1 is SGHDN and CDR2 FVKESK. The CDR3 is CASSAGRVAGYTF. CDR3 DNA sequence: TGTGCCAGCAGCGCCGGCCGGGTTGCTGGCTACACCTTC.

The J gene is TRBJ2-2, the V gene TRBV10-3; 7 bases map to TRBD1. CDR3 length: 14 residues. In germline, CDR1 is ENHRY, CDR2 SYGVKD. Germline trimming cut 2 bases from V and 6 bases from J; bases unmatched to any gene: 3. CDR3 nucleotides: TGTGCCATCAGTGAGACAGGGGACGCCGGGGAGCTGTTTTTT. This sequence encodes CAISETGDAGELFF.

This clone was counted a single time. The V and J genes are TRBV6-5 and TRBJ1-1, with 9 bases fitting TRBD1. There are 15 residues in the CDR3. The V gene end was trimmed by 10 bases and the J gene end by 1 base; junction bases not matched to a gene: 10. Germline V gene lookup returns CDR1 MNHEY and CDR2 SVGAGI. CDR3 sequence: CATISDRGKNTEAFF. In DNA, the CDR3 is TGTGCCACCATATCCGACAGGGGGAAGAACACTGAAGCTTTCTTT.

The rearrangement links TRBV25-1 to TRBJ2-7; tentative D call: TRBD1 (5 bases). CDR1 is MGHDK and CDR2 is SYGVNS in the germline V gene. This CDR3 is 13 amino acids long. V lost 1 base, J lost 3 bases, and 7 bases lay in between. CDR3 coding DNA: TGTGCCAGCAGTGAATTGCAGGGCTACGAGCAGTACTTC. It translates to CASSELQGYEQYF.

V is TRBV25-1 and J is TRBJ1-1, with a weak D call TRBD1 (6 bases). Germline V gives CDR1 MGHDK, CDR2 SYGVNS. The ends were cut back, 5 bases at V and 0 bases at J, with 10 bases in the middle. The CDR3 has 14 amino acids. The CDR3 loop is CASSLDRLNTEAFF. DNA for the CDR3: TGTGCCAGCAGTCTGGACAGACTGAACACTGAAGCTTTCTTT.

This rearrangement joins TRBV10-1 to TRBJ2-5; 7 nucleotides align to TRBD2. The J segment lost 5 bases and the V segment lost 0 bases, leaving 3 bases of the junction unmatched. The CDR3 loop spans 14 amino acids. In germline, CDR1 is WNHNN, CDR2 SYGVQD (reference sequence). Written as DNA, the CDR3 is TGCGCCAGCAGTGAGTCTGGGGGGGTGGAGACCCAGTACTTC. Translated: CASSESGGVETQYF.

The chain carries TRBV19 and TRBJ2-7; 9 bases are shared with TRBD2. Germline V CDR1 and CDR2: LNHDA, SQIVND (reference sequence). With V trimmed by 4 bases and J by 3 bases, 4 bases remained unmatched. The CDR3 consists of 14 residues. Here the CDR3 reads CASSRAGGLYEQYF. CDR3 sequence (DNA): TGTGCCAGTAGTAGAGCGGGGGGTCTCTACGAGCAGTACTTC.